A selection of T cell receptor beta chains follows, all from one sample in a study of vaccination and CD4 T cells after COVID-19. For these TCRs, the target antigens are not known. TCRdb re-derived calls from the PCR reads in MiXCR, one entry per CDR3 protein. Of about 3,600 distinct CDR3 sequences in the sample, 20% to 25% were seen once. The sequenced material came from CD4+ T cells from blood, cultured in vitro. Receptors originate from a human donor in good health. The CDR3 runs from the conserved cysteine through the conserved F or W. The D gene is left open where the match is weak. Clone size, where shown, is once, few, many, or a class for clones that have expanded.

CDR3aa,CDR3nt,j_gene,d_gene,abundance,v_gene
CAIMEEGGNQPQHF,TGTGCCATCATGGAGGAAGGTGGCAATCAGCCCCAGCATTTT,TRBJ1-5,-,medium-sized,TRBV10-3
CSARGGSNEKLFF,TGCAGTGCTAGAGGGGGCTCTAATGAAAAACTGTTTTTT,TRBJ1-4,-,-,TRBV20-1
CASSRTSAGNTIYF,TGTGCCAGCAGTAGGACCTCCGCGGGGAACACCATATATTTT,TRBJ1-3,-,-,TRBV6-1
CASSFVDQPQHF,TGTGCCAGCAGTTTCGTTGACCAGCCCCAGCATTTT,TRBJ1-5,-,few,TRBV27
CASSSDPGLAGGSEQFF,TGCGCCAGCAGCTCGGATCCGGGACTAGCGGGGGGGAGTGAGCAGTTCTTC,TRBJ2-1,TRBD2,-,TRBV5-1
CSARLPNTDTQYF,TGCAGTGCTAGACTCCCCAACACAGATACGCAGTATTTT,TRBJ2-3,-,few,TRBV20-1
CASRFYTEAFF,TGTGCCAGCAGGTTCTACACTGAAGCTTTCTTT,TRBJ1-1,-,few,TRBV28
CASSLDRASYEQYF,TGCGCCAGCAGCTTGGACAGGGCTTCCTACGAGCAGTACTTC,TRBJ2-7,-,-,TRBV5-1
CASIGGRAGIEQFF,TGTGCCAGTATTGGGGGGAGGGCGGGTATTGAGCAGTTCTTC,TRBJ2-1,TRBD2,-,TRBV19
CASSQVQGGGYTF,TGCGCCAGCAGCCAAGTCCAGGGAGGTGGCTACACCTTC,TRBJ1-2,-,-,TRBV4-3
CASSSGGGGYNEQFF,TGTGCCAGCAGCTCCGGGGGCGGGGGGTACAATGAGCAGTTCTTC,TRBJ2-1,TRBD2,-,TRBV12-3/TRBV12-4
CSARERGPSYEQYF,TGCAGTGCTAGAGAGCGGGGGCCCTCCTACGAGCAGTACTTC,TRBJ2-7,-,-,TRBV20-1
CASSPLMNNSPLHF,TGTGCCAGCAGCCCATTGATGAATAATTCACCCCTCCACTTT,TRBJ1-6,-,few,TRBV7-9
CASSSAGTAYGYTF,TGTGCCAGCAGCAGCGCCGGGACAGCCTATGGCTACACCTTC,TRBJ1-2,TRBD1,medium-sized,TRBV6-1
CAISEGDSRGAKNIQYF,TGTGCCATCAGTGAGGGGGACAGCCGGGGAGCCAAAAACATTCAGTACTTC,TRBJ2-4,TRBD1,few,TRBV10-3
CASSSRQGANIQYF,TGCGCCAGCAGCTCCCGACAGGGGGCGAACATTCAGTACTTC,TRBJ2-4,TRBD1,-,TRBV5-1
CATSRAGPNEKLFF,TGTGCCACCAGCCGCGCGGGACCAAATGAAAAACTGTTTTTT,TRBJ1-4,-,-,TRBV24-1
CASSESSGTSGLRQYF,TGTGCCAGCAGCGAGTCGTCCGGGACTAGCGGACTCCGACAGTACTTC,TRBJ2-7,TRBD2,once,TRBV9
CASSLHSAGTKTQYF,TGTGCCAGCAGCCTCCATAGCGCAGGGACAAAGACCCAGTACTTC,TRBJ2-5,-,few,TRBV7-2
CSARDHVQGYDTGELFF,TGCAGTGCTAGAGATCATGTCCAGGGGTACGACACCGGGGAGCTGTTTTTT,TRBJ2-2,-,-,TRBV20-1
CASSILTSRGYGYTF,TGTGCCAGTAGTATACTTACCTCGCGGGGCTATGGCTACACCTTC,TRBJ1-2,-,few,TRBV19
CASSPVGVHTEAFF,TGCGCCAGCAGCCCGGTGGGGGTGCACACTGAAGCTTTCTTT,TRBJ1-1,-,few,TRBV5-1
CAIRDGELSRTQYF,TGTGCCATCAGAGACGGAGAACTTTCGCGGACCCAGTACTTC,TRBJ2-5,-,-,TRBV10-3
CASSYSMRAQYF,TGTGCCAGCAGTTACTCTATGCGTGCCCAGTACTTC,TRBJ2-5,-,few,TRBV6-2/TRBV6-3
CASSPPGGQGSEQYF,TGCGCCAGCAGCCCCCCTGGGGGACAGGGGTCGGAGCAGTACTTC,TRBJ2-7,TRBD1,-,TRBV5-1
CASSEWRTSGRAEQYF,TGTGCCAGCAGTGAATGGCGTACTAGCGGGAGGGCCGAGCAGTACTTC,TRBJ2-7,TRBD2,once,TRBV6-1
CASSPGVGEKLFF,TGTGCCAGCAGCCCAGGGGTTGGCGAAAAACTGTTTTTT,TRBJ1-4,-,-,TRBV11-2
CASSIGSSYEQYF,TGTGCCAGTAGTATCGGGAGCTCCTACGAGCAGTACTTC,TRBJ2-7,-,-,TRBV19
CAISLRTGGVANYGYTF,TGTGCCATCAGCCTTAGGACAGGGGGTGTAGCTAACTATGGCTACACCTTC,TRBJ1-2,TRBD1,medium-sized,TRBV10-3
CATSRYRDGGSGNTIYF,TGTGCCACCAGCAGGTATCGGGACGGAGGCTCTGGAAACACCATATATTTT,TRBJ1-3,-,-,TRBV15
CASSIGTGGNEQYF,TGCGCCAGCAGCATTGGGACAGGGGGCAACGAGCAGTACTTC,TRBJ2-7,TRBD1,few,TRBV5-1
CASSEGPGQTYNSPLHF,TGTGCCAGCAGCGAGGGCCCGGGACAGACCTATAATTCACCCCTCCACTTT,TRBJ1-6,TRBD1,-,TRBV9
CASSYSFPGAGAYNEQFF,TGTGCCAGCAGTTACTCGTTCCCGGGAGCGGGGGCCTACAATGAGCAGTTCTTC,TRBJ2-1,TRBD2,few,TRBV6-5
CASSEYRGLAEAFF,TGTGCCAGCAGCGAATACAGGGGCCTGGCTGAAGCTTTCTTT,TRBJ1-1,TRBD1,few,TRBV7-2
CASSGRQGERAFF,TGTGCCAGCAGCGGTCGACAGGGGGAACGTGCTTTCTTT,TRBJ1-1,TRBD1,few,TRBV9
CATSRGGGPLSYEQYF,TGTGCCACCAGCAGAGGTGGGGGACCCCTCTCCTACGAGCAGTACTTC,TRBJ2-7,-,-,TRBV15
CASSQGGGMDTQYF,TGTGCCAGCAGCCAAGGGGGGGGCATGGATACGCAGTATTTT,TRBJ2-3,-,-,TRBV28
CASKGEGLAGATGYTGELFF,TGTGCCAGCAAGGGAGAGGGACTAGCGGGGGCCACCGGGTACACCGGGGAGCTGTTTTTT,TRBJ2-2,TRBD2,few,TRBV6-1
CASRTKQGDRDYNEQFF,TGTGCCAGCAGGACGAAACAGGGGGACCGCGACTACAATGAGCAGTTCTTC,TRBJ2-1,TRBD1,-,TRBV6-2/TRBV6-3
CSVPVEGAYGYTF,TGCAGTGTTCCCGTGGAGGGGGCCTATGGCTACACCTTC,TRBJ1-2,TRBD1,medium-sized,TRBV20-1
CASSPVPGHGYTF,TGTGCCAGCTCACCAGTGCCAGGGCATGGCTACACCTTC,TRBJ1-2,-,-,TRBV18